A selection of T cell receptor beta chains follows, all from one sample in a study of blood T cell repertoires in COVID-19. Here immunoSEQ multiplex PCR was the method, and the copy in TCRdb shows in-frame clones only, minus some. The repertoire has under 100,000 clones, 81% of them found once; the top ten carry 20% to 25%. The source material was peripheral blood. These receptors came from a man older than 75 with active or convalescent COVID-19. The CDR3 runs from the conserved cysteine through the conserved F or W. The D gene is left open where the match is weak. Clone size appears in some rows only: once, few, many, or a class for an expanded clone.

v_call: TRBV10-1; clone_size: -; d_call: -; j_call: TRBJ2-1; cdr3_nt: TGCGCCAGCAGTGAGTCGCGACAGGCGACAAACTACAATGAGCAGTTCTTC; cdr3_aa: CASSESRQATNYNEQFF
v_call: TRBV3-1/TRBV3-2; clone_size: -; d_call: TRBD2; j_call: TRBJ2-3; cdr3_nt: TGTGCCAGCAGCCAATCTAGCGGGGGGGCCGGAACAGATACGCAGTATTTT; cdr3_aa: CASSQSSGGAGTDTQYF
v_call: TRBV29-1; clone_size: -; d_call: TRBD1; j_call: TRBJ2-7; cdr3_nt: TGCAGCGTATCCGGGACAGGTCCCTACGAGCAGTACTTC; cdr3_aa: CSVSGTGPYEQYF
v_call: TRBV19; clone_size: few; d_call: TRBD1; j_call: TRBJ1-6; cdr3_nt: TGTGCCAGTAGCCGGGACAGCTATAATTCACCCCTCCACTTT; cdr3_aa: CASSRDSYNSPLHF
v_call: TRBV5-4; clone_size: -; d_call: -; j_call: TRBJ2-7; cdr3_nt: TGTGCCAGCAGCCCGGAGTTACAGGACCCATACGAGCAGTACTTC; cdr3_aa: CASSPELQDPYEQYF
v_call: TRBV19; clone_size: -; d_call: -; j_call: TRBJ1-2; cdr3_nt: TGTGCCAGTAGTATAGTTTCACCCGGGGGCTATGGCTACACCTTC; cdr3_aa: CASSIVSPGGYGYTF
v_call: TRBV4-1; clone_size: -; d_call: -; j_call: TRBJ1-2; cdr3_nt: TGCGCCAGCAGCCAAGATCCAGGCGGGAGCTACACCTTC; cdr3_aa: CASSQDPGGSYTF
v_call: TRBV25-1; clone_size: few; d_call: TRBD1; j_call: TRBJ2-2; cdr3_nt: TGTGCCAGCCCAGCACAGGGGGGCGCGAACACCGGGGAGCTGTTTTTT; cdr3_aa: CASPAQGGANTGELFF
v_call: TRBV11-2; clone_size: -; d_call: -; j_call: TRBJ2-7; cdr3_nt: TGTGCCAGCAGCTTAGGGCCAGTTACCTCCTACGAGCAGTACTTC; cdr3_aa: CASSLGPVTSYEQYF
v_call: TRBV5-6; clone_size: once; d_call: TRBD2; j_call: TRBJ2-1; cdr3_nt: TGTGCCAGCAGCTTGAGTCCGGGGGAGGGTGAGCAGTTCTTC; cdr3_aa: CASSLSPGEGEQFF
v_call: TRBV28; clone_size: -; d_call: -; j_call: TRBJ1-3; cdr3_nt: TGTGCCAGCAGTCCTATAACAGGGCGCTCTGGAAACACCATATATTTT; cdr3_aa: CASSPITGRSGNTIYF
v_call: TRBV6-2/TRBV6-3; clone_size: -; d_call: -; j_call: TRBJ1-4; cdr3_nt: TGTGCCAGCAGTTACCCCACGGCCCGACACTCACCGAATGAAAAACTGTTTTTT; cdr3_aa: CASSYPTARHSPNEKLFF
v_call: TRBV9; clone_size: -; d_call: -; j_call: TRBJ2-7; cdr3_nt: TGTGCCAGCAGCACGGTTACAGGGTCCCACGAGCAGTACTTC; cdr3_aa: CASSTVTGSHEQYF
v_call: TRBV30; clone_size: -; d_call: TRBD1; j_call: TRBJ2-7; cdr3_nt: TGTGCCTGGAGTGTCAGGACAGGGATCCTCTACGAGCAGTACTTC; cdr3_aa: CAWSVRTGILYEQYF
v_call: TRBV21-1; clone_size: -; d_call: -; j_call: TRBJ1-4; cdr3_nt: TGTGCCAGCAGCAAAAGGCCCCGGGGTAAACATGAAAAACTGTTTTTT; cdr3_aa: CASSKRPRGKHEKLFF
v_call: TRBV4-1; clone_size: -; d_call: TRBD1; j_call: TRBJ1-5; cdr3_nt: TGCGCCAGCAGCCAGGGGACAGGGGAAGATAGCAATCAGCCCCAGCATTTT; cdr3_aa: CASSQGTGEDSNQPQHF
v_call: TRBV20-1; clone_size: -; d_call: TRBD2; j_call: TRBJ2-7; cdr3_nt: TGCAGTGCCGGGGGGAGGAACGAGCAGTACTTC; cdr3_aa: CSAGGRNEQYF
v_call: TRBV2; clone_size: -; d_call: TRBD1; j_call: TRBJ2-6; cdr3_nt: TGTGCCAGCAGTGCATGGACAGGGAACTCTGGGGCCAACGTCCTGACTTTC; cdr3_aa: CASSAWTGNSGANVLTF
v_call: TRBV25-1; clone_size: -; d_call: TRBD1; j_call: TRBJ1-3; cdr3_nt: TGTGCCAGCAGACAGGGGCAAGGAAACACCATATATTTT; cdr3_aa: CASRQGQGNTIYF
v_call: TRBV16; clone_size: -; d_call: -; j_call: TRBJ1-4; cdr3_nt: TGTGCCAGCAGCCAAAACAGGGTTGCAACTAATGAAAAACTGTTTTTT; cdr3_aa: CASSQNRVATNEKLFF